The 18 T cell receptor beta chains presented below share a single source sample, sequenced in a study of T cells in Graves' hyperthyroidism and ophthalmopathy. The source material, RNA transcripts, was used to amplify TCR beta CDR3 regions. Primed by the HTBI set, a first-round RT-PCR was run on the TCR CDR3. MiXCR, applied by TCRdb to the multiplex PCR reads, yields one record per CDR3 protein. The table includes roughly 500,000 distinct CDR3 sequences, roughly 23% detected once. Sequenced input: blood. These receptors all come from a woman aged 70-85 years with Graves' ophthalmopathy.

This clonotype was observed a few times. The V call is TRBV3-1, the J call TRBJ1-1; a weak D match, TRBD1 (6 bases). The CDR3 is 15 amino acids. V gave up 1 base and J gave up 2 bases, with 11 bases separating them. The V gene's germline CDR1 is LGHDT and CDR2 YNNKEL (reference sequence). The CDR3 DNA sequence: TGTGCCAGCAGCCAAGCCAGGGGCCTCAACACTGAAGCTTTCTTT. Residues: CASSQARGLNTEAFF.

The V and J genes are TRBV28 and TRBJ1-3; 8 positions match TRBD1. The germline V gene encodes CDR1 MDHEN and CDR2 SYDVKM. There are 16 residues in the CDR3. V lost 5 bases, J lost 0 bases, and 6 bases stayed unmatched. The CDR3 sequence is CASSTHRGSSGNTIYF. CDR3 sequence (DNA): TGTGCCAGCAGTACCCACAGGGGGAGCTCTGGAAACACCATATATTTT.

This clonotype was counted only a few times. The gene calls are TRBV29-1 and TRBJ2-3; tentative D call: TRBD1 (5 bases). The germline V gene encodes CDR1 SQVTM and CDR2 ANQGSEA. The ends were cut back, 4 bases at V and 2 bases at J, with 10 bases in the middle. CDR3 length: 13 amino acids. CDR3 sequence reads: CSVGQGYTDTQYF. The CDR3 DNA follows: TGCAGCGTTGGCCAGGGATACACAGATACGCAGTATTTT.

Only one count was recorded for this clonotype. The chain employs TRBV3-1 and TRBJ2-1; 12 nucleotides align to TRBD2. Germline loops: CDR1 LGHDT, CDR2 YNNKEL (reference sequence). The CDR3 is made up of 18 amino acids. Trimming took 0 bases from V and 1 from J; bases not matched to a gene: 4. The CDR3 is CASSQDWTSGTSYNEQFF. CDR3 DNA: TGTGCCAGCAGCCAAGATTGGACTAGCGGGACTTCCTACAATGAGCAGTTCTTC.

V usage is TRBV10-3 and J usage is TRBJ2-3; 9 bases align to TRBD2. V gave up 4 bases and J gave up 5 bases; unmatched junction bases: 4. The CDR3 consists of 14 residues. Germline V gives CDR1 ENHRY, CDR2 SYGVKD. As DNA, the CDR3 is TGTGCCATCAGTGCTAGCGGGACTGGAGATACGCAGTATTTT. This translates into CAISASGTGDTQYF.

The CDR3 DNA reads as TGTGCCAGCAGCCCCCGGGGGGGTAATGAAAAACTGTTTTTT. Translating it yields CASSPRGGNEKLFF. The V gene is TRBV7-2, the J gene TRBJ1-4, with D perhaps matching TRBD1 (5 bases). The CDR3 has 14 residues. V was clipped by 5 bases and J by 4 bases, with 11 bases between them. CDR1 and CDR2 (germline): SGHTA, FQGNSA.

This clonotype showed up many times. The chain recombines TRBV19 with TRBJ1-5; no clear D. V was trimmed by 2 bases and J by 0 bases, leaving 5 bases between them. CDR3 length: 14 residues. Germline values: CDR1 LNHDA, CDR2 SQIVND (reference sequence). CDR3 protein: CASSITSSNQPQHF. In nucleotides, the CDR3 is TGTGCCAGTAGTATAACCAGTAGCAATCAGCCCCAGCATTTT.

This clonotype showed up just a few times. The chain couples TRBV6-1 to TRBJ2-7; D is unresolved. The V gene lost 5 bases and the J gene lost 0 bases, with 8 bases spanning the gap. The CDR3 covers 13 residues. Germline V gene lookup returns CDR1 MNHNS and CDR2 SASEGT. The CDR3 protein is CASSKESSYEQYF. The DNA for the CDR3 is TGTGCCAGCAGTAAGGAGAGCTCCTACGAGCAGTACTTC.

This clonotype was picked up many times. The genes are TRBV7-9 and TRBJ2-1; TRBD2 matches at 7 bases. This CDR3 is 18 amino acids long. The ends lost 1 base at V and 8 bases at J; junction bases unmatched: 17. Germline V CDR1 and CDR2: SEHNR, FQNEAQ (reference sequence). DNA for the CDR3: TGTGCCAGCAGCTTAGGCCGACTAGCCGGGTTGACAACACATGAGCAGTTCTTC. Translation gives CASSLGRLAGLTTHEQFF.

This clonotype was detected ten times or more. V is TRBV2 and J is TRBJ1-1; the D is unclear. The CDR3 covers 13 residues. Germline-derived CDR1 and CDR2 are SNHLY and FYNNEI. The V end was cut by 1 base, the J end by 6 bases, with 9 bases between. The CDR3 protein is CASSEGPGAEAFF. DNA of the CDR3: TGTGCCAGCAGTGAAGGACCCGGTGCTGAAGCTTTCTTT.

The rearrangement joins TRBV20-1 to TRBJ2-1; TRBD2 aligns across 9 bases. The V gene's germline CDR1 is DFQATT and CDR2 SNEGSKA (reference sequence). The CDR3 runs 15 residues. V trimming: 3 bases; J trimming: 8 bases; junction bases outside the gene matches: 11. This chain's CDR3 is CSASSARTSVDEQFF. CDR3 sequence (DNA): TGCAGTGCTAGTTCGGCTAGGACTAGCGTCGATGAGCAGTTCTTC.

A word on this clonotype: A much bigger clone sits one base away, suggesting this may be a read error. The CDR3 ends on some other residue instead of the conserved phenylalanine or tryptophan, so this is likely a read error. The genes are TRBV12-3 or TRBV12-4 and TRBJ1-1, with D maybe TRBD1 (6 bases). Trimming left V 3 bases short and J 7 bases short, with 12 bases between. The length of the CDR3 is 13 residues. The CDR3 loop reads CASSFMGHLEAFL. The CDR3 DNA follows: TGTGCCAGCAGTTTCATGGGACACCTTGAAGCTTTCCTT.

With regard to this clonotype: Mismatch with germline at one junction end may stem from a read error. The chain couples TRBV27 to TRBJ1-5; D is uncertain. Germline CDR1 MNHEY, CDR2 SMNVEV (reference sequence). The CDR3 consists of 14 residues. In nucleotides, the CDR3 is TGTGCCGGCAGTTTAGGATATAGCAATCAGCCCCAGCATTTT. It codes for CAGSLGYSNQPQHF.

This clonotype has only a few counts. The chain joins TRBV10-3 to TRBJ2-7, with 8 positions matching TRBD1. The germline V gene encodes CDR1 ENHRY and CDR2 SYGVKD. CDR3 length equals 15 residues. V shed 6 bases, J shed 1 base, and the junction held 8 bases outside the gene matches. CDR3 DNA sequence: TGTGCCATCAGGCCGGGACAGGCAGTTTCCTACGAGCAGTACTTC. Amino acids: CAIRPGQAVSYEQYF.

This chain joins TRBV6-1 and TRBJ2-7; D is possibly TRBD1 (6 bases). V lost 6 bases, J lost 6 bases, and 15 bases lay in between. Germline V gene data show CDR1 as MNHNS and CDR2 as SASEGT. This CDR3 comprises 13 residues. The CDR3 here is CASRKLGAIEQYF. As DNA, the CDR3 is TGTGCCAGCAGAAAACTGGGGGCGATCGAGCAGTACTTC.

This clonotype was detected only a few times. The CDR3 spells CASSGQGWNTQYF. As DNA, the CDR3 is TGTGCCAGCAGTGGACAGGGGTGGAATACGCAGTATTTT. The rearrangement links TRBV25-1 to TRBJ2-3, with 8 bases matching TRBD1. The V gene end was trimmed by 4 bases and the J gene end by 7 bases; junction bases not matched to a gene: 4. From germline, CDR1 is MGHDK and CDR2 SYGVNS. The CDR3 loop spans 13 amino acids.

This clonotype was counted only a few times. The chain carries TRBV2 and TRBJ2-1; D not certain. This CDR3 is built from 10 residues. The V gene lost 8 bases and the J gene lost 8 bases, with 7 bases spanning the gap. Germline assignment: CDR1 SNHLY and CDR2 FYNNEI. CDR3 sequence (DNA): TGTGCCAGCGGACCGGATGAGCAGTTCTTC. This gives the protein CASGPDEQFF. Full variable domain (missing parts from reference TRBV2 and TRBJ2-1): EPEVTQTPSHQVTQMGQEVILRCVPISNHLYFYWYRQILGQKVEFLVSFYNNEISEKSEIFDDQFSVERPDGSNFTLKIRSTKLEDSAMYFCASGPDEQFFGPGTRLTVL.

This clonotype appeared many times. The rearrangement links TRBV2 to TRBJ1-5; 7 bases map to TRBD1. With V trimmed by 6 bases and J by 5 bases, 7 bases remained unmatched. This CDR3 has 14 residues. Germline values: CDR1 SNHLY, CDR2 FYNNEI. CDR3 DNA: TGTGCCAGCAGCTTCCGGGACAGAGATCAGCCCCAGCATTTT. Its translation: CASSFRDRDQPQHF.